This T cell receptor beta chain was identified in a study of cytomegalovirus exposure and HLA in healthy donors. The germline CDR1 and CDR2 sequences are SGHVS and FNYEAQ. This CDR3 contains 18 residues. Study conclusions and caveats: TCR beta sequences reportedly predicted most subjects' HLA-A and HLA-B alleles accurately.

The primer mix had 60 Vbeta and 13 Jbeta primers. This table comes from immunoSEQ multiplex PCR, and its TCRdb copy is limited to in-frame clones, with some not included. The sample holds 220,000 or so clones, 78% seen once. Of note for this clone: Its antigen is undetermined. Mismatch with germline at one junction end may stem from a read error.

The chain carries TRBV7-6 and TRBJ2-7, with 14 bases matching TRBD2. The sequence derives from a male donor in good health and CMV-seronegative. Input material: PBMCs. The CDR3 here is CASSPGLAGGTGSYEQHF. In DNA, the CDR3 is TGTGCCAGCAGTCCAGGACTAGCGGGAGGTACCGGGTCTTACGAGCAGCACTTC.